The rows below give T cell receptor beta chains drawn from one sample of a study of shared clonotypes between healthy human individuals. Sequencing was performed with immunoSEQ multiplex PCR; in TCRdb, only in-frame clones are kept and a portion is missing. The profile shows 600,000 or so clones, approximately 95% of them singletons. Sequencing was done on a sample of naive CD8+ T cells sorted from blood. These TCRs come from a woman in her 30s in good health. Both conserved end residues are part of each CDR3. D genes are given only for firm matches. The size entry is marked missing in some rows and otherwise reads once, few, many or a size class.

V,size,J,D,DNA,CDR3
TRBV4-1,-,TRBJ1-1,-,TGCGCCAGCAGCCATGACCCAGCGAACACTGAAGCTTTCTTT,CASSHDPANTEAFF
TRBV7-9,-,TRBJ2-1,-,TGTGCCACACATTTAGCAGAGGGCCGTAGCTCCTACAATGAGCAGTTCTTC,CATHLAEGRSSYNEQFF
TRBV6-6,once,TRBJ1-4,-,TGTGCCAGCAGTTACATGAGCACTAATGAAAAACTGTTTTTT,CASSYMSTNEKLFF
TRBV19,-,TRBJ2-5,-,TGTGCCAGTAGTATAGATCTAGGAAGTGAAACCGGAGAGACCCAGTACTTC,CASSIDLGSETGETQYF
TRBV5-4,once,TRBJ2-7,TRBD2,TGTGCCAGCAGCTCACCCGGGACTAGCGACTACGAGCAGTACTTC,CASSSPGTSDYEQYF
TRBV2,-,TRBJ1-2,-,TGTGCCAGCAGTGGATCCGGGGGCTATGGCTACACCTTC,CASSGSGGYGYTF
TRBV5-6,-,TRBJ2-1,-,TGTGCCAGCACCACGGTCCCTGTCAATGAGCAGTTCTTC,CASTTVPVNEQFF
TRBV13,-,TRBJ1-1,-,TGTGCCAGCAGCTCCCCGGACAGGAACACTGAAGCTTTCTTT,CASSSPDRNTEAFF
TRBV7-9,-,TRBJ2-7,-,TGTGCCAGCAGCCCGGGTACCTACGAGCAGTACTTC,CASSPGTYEQYF
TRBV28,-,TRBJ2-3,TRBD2,TGTGCCAGCAGTTTTGGCGGGGGGGGAGATACGCAGTATTTT,CASSFGGGGDTQYF
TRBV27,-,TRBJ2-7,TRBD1,TGTGCCAGCAGTTTATCCCGGACAGGACAGAACGAGCAGTACTTC,CASSLSRTGQNEQYF
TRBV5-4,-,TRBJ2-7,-,TGTGCCAGCAGCCGAGACCTGCAGGGGTCCTACGAGCAGTACTTC,CASSRDLQGSYEQYF
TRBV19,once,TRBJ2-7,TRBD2,TGTGCCAGTAGGCCGGGACTAGCGAAATCAGAGCAGTACTTC,CASRPGLAKSEQYF
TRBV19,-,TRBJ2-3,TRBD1,TGTGCCAGTAGGCAGGGGGCAGATACGCAGTATTTT,CASRQGADTQYF
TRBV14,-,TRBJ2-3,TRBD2,TGTGCCAGCAGCCAAGATTTTGGACTAGCTTTGGTAGATACGCAGTATTTT,CASSQDFGLALVDTQYF
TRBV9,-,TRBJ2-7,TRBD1,TGTGCCAGCAGCGCGGGACAGGGGAGGTCCTACGAGCAGTACTTC,CASSAGQGRSYEQYF
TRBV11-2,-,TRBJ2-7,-,TGTGCCAGCAGCTCGCTTGGGGTTTCCTACGAGCAGTACTTC,CASSSLGVSYEQYF
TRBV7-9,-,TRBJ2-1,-,TGTGCCAGCAGCTTCAGTACCAGCTCCTACAATGAGCAGTTCTTC,CASSFSTSSYNEQFF
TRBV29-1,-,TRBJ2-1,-,TGCAGCGGAGGGGGCAATGAGCAGTTCTTC,CSGGGNEQFF
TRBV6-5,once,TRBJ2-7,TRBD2,TGTGCCACCCGACCCAGCGGGGTAGGGTCCTACGAGCAGTACTTC,CATRPSGVGSYEQYF
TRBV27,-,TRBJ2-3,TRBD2,TGTGCCAGCAGTTTATCGGCGGGAGTGGTAACAGATACGCAGTATTTT,CASSLSAGVVTDTQYF
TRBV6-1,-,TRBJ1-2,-,TGTGCCAGCAGTGAAGCGTACTTCAGAGCGGACTATGGCTACACCTTC,CASSEAYFRADYGYTF
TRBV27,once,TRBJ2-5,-,TGTGCCAGCAGTTCCCCCCAGGAAACCCAAGAGACCCAGTACTTC,CASSSPQETQETQYF
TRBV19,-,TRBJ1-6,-,TGTGCCAGTAGTGAAAAGAAGAGCTCCTATAATTCACCCCTCCACTTT,CASSEKKSSYNSPLHF
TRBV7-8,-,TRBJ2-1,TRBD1,TGTGCCAGCAGCTCAGGACAGGGGGTTTACAATGAGCAGTTCTTC,CASSSGQGVYNEQFF
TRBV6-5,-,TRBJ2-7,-,TGTGCCAGCAGTTTCCAGGGGTACGAGCAGTACTTC,CASSFQGYEQYF
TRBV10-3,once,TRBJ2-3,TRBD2,TGTGCCATCAGTGGGCCAGGGGCTAGCGGGACACTATCAGATACGCAGTATTTT,CAISGPGASGTLSDTQYF
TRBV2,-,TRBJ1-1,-,TGTGCCAGCCGATGGACAGTTGAAGCTTTCTTT,CASRWTVEAFF
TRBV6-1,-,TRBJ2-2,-,TGTGCCAGCAGTGAGGGAACCGGGGAGCTGTTTTTT,CASSEGTGELFF
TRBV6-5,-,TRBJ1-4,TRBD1,TGTGCCAGCAGCCCCGGGACAGGCGGCGAAAAACTGTTTTTT,CASSPGTGGEKLFF
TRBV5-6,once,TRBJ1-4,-,TGTGCCAGCAGCTTCCTCCGGGGGAGTATTAATGAAAAACTGTTTTTT,CASSFLRGSINEKLFF
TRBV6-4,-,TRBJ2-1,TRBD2,TGTGCCAGCAGTGACCCCGGGACTAGCATCATTCATGAGCAGTTCTTC,CASSDPGTSIIHEQFF
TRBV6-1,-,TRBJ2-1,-,TGTGCCAGCAGTGACATGACACTAGCTGAGTTCTTC,CASSDMTLAEFF
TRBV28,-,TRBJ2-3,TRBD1,TGTGCCAGCAGCCATAACCGGGACAGGGCTGAAGATACGCAGTATTTT,CASSHNRDRAEDTQYF
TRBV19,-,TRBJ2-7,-,TGTGCCAGTAGACCTAAGGGGGTCGACGAGCAGTACTTC,CASRPKGVDEQYF
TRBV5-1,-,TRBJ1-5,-,TGCGCCAGCAGCTACGAGGGGGGTAATCAGCCCCAGCATTTT,CASSYEGGNQPQHF
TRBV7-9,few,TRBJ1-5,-,TGTGCCAGCAGCTTAGCACTTCAGCCCCAGCATTTT,CASSLALQPQHF
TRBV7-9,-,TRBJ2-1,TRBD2,TGTGCCAGCAGCTATAGCGGGGAAAGATACAATGAGCAGTTCTTC,CASSYSGERYNEQFF
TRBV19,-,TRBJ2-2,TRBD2,TGTGCCAGTAGCCAACTAGCGGGAGAATCCGGGGAGCTGTTTTTT,CASSQLAGESGELFF
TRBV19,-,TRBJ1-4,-,TGTGCCAGTAGTGCAACACTAGCAACTAATGAAAAACTGTTTTTT,CASSATLATNEKLFF
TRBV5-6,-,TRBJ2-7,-,TGTGCCAGCAGCTGGGGAGTAGGGGGATACGAGCAGTACTTC,CASSWGVGGYEQYF
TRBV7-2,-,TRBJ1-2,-,TGTGCCAGCAGCTTCGGGGCTCTCTATGGCTACACCTTC,CASSFGALYGYTF
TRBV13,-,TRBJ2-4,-,TGTGCCAGCAGCTTATTCGGGCACTCTAAAAACATTCAGTACTTC,CASSLFGHSKNIQYF
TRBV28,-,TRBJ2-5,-,TGTGCCAGCAGTTTACGCCGGGAGCGGGAGACCCAGTACTTC,CASSLRRERETQYF
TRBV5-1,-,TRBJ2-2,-,TGCGCCAGCAGCTTGGTCGGGGGCGACACCGGGGAGCTGTTTTTT,CASSLVGGDTGELFF
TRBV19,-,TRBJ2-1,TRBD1,TGTGCCAGCCAACCAGGACAGGGTGCTGCGAATGAGCAGTTCTTC,CASQPGQGAANEQFF
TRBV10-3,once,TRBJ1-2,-,TGTGCCATCAGTGAGTCGGTGAGGGTAGATAACTATGGCTACACCTTC,CAISESVRVDNYGYTF
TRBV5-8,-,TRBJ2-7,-,TGTGCCAGCAGCCCGGGAAGCTACGAGCAGTACTTC,CASSPGSYEQYF
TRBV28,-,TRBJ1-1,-,TGTGCCAGCAGTTTCCACGGGGCCACTGAAGCTTTCTTT,CASSFHGATEAFF
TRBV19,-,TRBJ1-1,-,TGTGCCAGTACCATCGGAGGGGGCACTGAAGCTTTCTTT,CASTIGGGTEAFF